A single sample is the source of the 24 T cell receptor beta chains below, sequenced in a study of CD8 T cells in ankylosing spondylitis. TCRdb itself ran the 5' RACE reads through MiXCR, one entry per CDR3 protein. This table holds 150,000 or so distinct CDR3 sequences, 25% to 35% found once. Sequencing used synovial fluid, either unsorted or a sorted T cell fraction (not recorded which). All receptors come from a male donor with ankylosing spondylitis.

This chain uses TRBV12-3 or TRBV12-4 with TRBJ1-6, with 7 bases aligning to TRBD1. The ends lost 5 bases at V and 4 bases at J; junction bases unmatched: 5. CDR3 length equals 15 residues. The CDR3 DNA reads as TGTGCCAGCAGTCCAGGGACAGCTTATAATTCACCCCTCCACTTT. This translates into CASSPGTAYNSPLHF.

The gene calls are TRBV20-1 and TRBJ1-4; D unresolved. The germline V gene encodes CDR1 DFQATT and CDR2 SNEGSKA (reference sequence). Deletions cut 0 bases from V and 8 bases from J, with 10 bases between. This CDR3 is built from 13 residues. CDR3 DNA sequence: TGCAGTGCTAGAGATTCAGGTAGCGAAAAACTGTTTTTT. It yields the protein CSARDSGSEKLFF.

In this sample, this clonotype turned up a few times. CDR3 sequence reads: CASSFYKRRDRPDTQYF. In DNA form, the CDR3 reads TGTGCCAGCAGTTTTTATAAGAGGCGGGACAGACCAGATACGCAGTATTTT. This chain joins TRBV27 and TRBJ2-3; the D gene is possibly TRBD1 (7 bases). Between the trimmed V and J ends, which lost 3 bases and 4 bases, there was a span of 20 bases. CDR1 MNHEY and CDR2 SMNVEV come from the germline V gene (reference sequence). There are 17 residues in the CDR3.

This chain links TRBV6-1 with TRBJ1-5, with 8 bases lining up with TRBD1. Germline trimming cut 8 bases from V and 0 bases from J; bases unmatched to any gene: 12. The CDR3 is 17 residues long. Germline V CDR1 and CDR2: MNHNS, SASEGT. CDR3 loop: CASSSGGALGSNQPQHF. CDR3 bases: TGTGCCAGCTCCTCAGGGGGCGCATTAGGTAGCAATCAGCCCCAGCATTTT.

The V call is TRBV18, the J call TRBJ1-3; 8 bases match TRBD1. The V gene's germline CDR1 is KGHSH and CDR2 LQKENI. The CDR3 is 16 amino acids. V dropped 6 bases and J dropped 2; count of bases not matched to a gene: 9. Here the CDR3 reads CASSRTTGVAGNTIYF. The CDR3 DNA follows: TGTGCCAGCTCCCGAACGACAGGGGTTGCTGGAAACACCATATATTTT. Combining the CDR3 with reference TRBV18 and TRBJ1-3 gives the whole variable domain NAGVMQNPRHLVRRRGQEARLRCSPMKGHSHVYWYRQLPEEGLKFMVYLQKENIIDESGMPKERFSAEFPKEGPSILRIQQVVRGDSAAYFCASSRTTGVAGNTIYFGEGSWLTVV.

The chain employs TRBV7-2 and TRBJ2-7; 8 positions agree with TRBD1. There are 12 residues in the CDR3. V shed 5 bases and J 6 bases; nucleotides not matched to a gene: 3. Germline V gives CDR1 SGHTA, CDR2 FQGNSA. The CDR3 region has the DNA TGTGCCAGCAGCAAGACAGGGGTCGAGCAGTACTTC. As protein: CASSKTGVEQYF.

The chain is built from TRBV15 and TRBJ2-7; 15 positions agree with TRBD2. V shed 5 bases, J shed 7 bases, and the junction held 3 bases outside the gene matches. Germline CDR1 and CDR2: LNHNV and YYDKDF (reference sequence). The CDR3 covers 14 residues. The CDR3 protein is CATSRGLAGGEQYF. The CDR3 DNA is TGTGCCACCAGCCGCGGACTAGCGGGAGGGGAGCAGTACTTC.

This clonotype occurred a few times. This chain uses TRBV2 with TRBJ1-4, with D possibly being TRBD1 (5 bases). The CDR3 is 16 amino acids. Germline V CDR1 and CDR2: SNHLY, FYNNEI. V gave up 7 bases and J gave up 5 bases, with 20 bases separating them. Written as DNA, the CDR3 is TGTGCCAGCACCCGAAGGGAAGGGACCCCAAATGAAAAACTGTTTTTT. This translates into CASTRREGTPNEKLFF.

This clonotype was counted between two and nine times. This chain uses TRBV28 with TRBJ2-1, with 7 bases that match TRBD1. CDR1 MDHEN and CDR2 SYDVKM come from the germline V gene. The CDR3 has 16 amino acids. Germline trimming cut 2 bases from V and 0 bases from J; bases unmatched to any gene: 4. The CDR3 region is CASSLARDSSYNEQFF. In nucleotides, the CDR3 is TGTGCCAGCAGTTTAGCCCGGGACAGCTCCTACAATGAGCAGTTCTTC.

The chain employs TRBV13 and TRBJ1-1, with D hard to call. The germline V and J ends were trimmed by 0 bases and 7 bases, with 12 bases remaining between them. The CDR3 length is 14 residues. The germline gives CDR1 PRHDT, CDR2 FYEKMQ (reference sequence). The CDR3 here is CASSLGRKGVEAFF. In nucleotides, the CDR3 is TGTGCCAGCAGCTTAGGCCGGAAGGGCGTTGAAGCTTTCTTT. The full variable domain, with the rest looked up from reference TRBV13 and TRBJ1-1, is AAGVIQSPRHLIKEKRETATLKCYPIPRHDTVYWYQQGPGQDPQFLISFYEKMQSDKGSIPDRFSAQQFSDYHSELNMSSLELGDSALYFCASSLGRKGVEAFFGQGTRLTVV.

This clonotype was counted only a few times. J is TRBJ2-3 and V is TRBV2; 7 bases line up with TRBD2. The CDR3 loop spans 14 amino acids. With V trimmed by 4 bases and J by 4 bases, 5 bases remained unmatched. Per germline, CDR1 SNHLY and CDR2 FYNNEI. The CDR3 coding sequence is TGTGCCAGCAGTGGGACTAGTAGGTCAGATACGCAGTATTTT. Residues: CASSGTSRSDTQYF. Variable domain in full (rest from reference TRBV2 and TRBJ2-3): EPEVTQTPSHQVTQMGQEVILRCVPISNHLYFYWYRQILGQKVEFLVSFYNNEISEKSEIFDDQFSVERPDGSNFTLKIRSTKLEDSAMYFCASSGTSRSDTQYFGPGTRLTVL.

The chain links TRBV7-9 to TRBJ2-5; D uncertain. The V gene lost 2 bases and the J gene lost 2 bases, with 6 bases spanning the gap. Germline V gene lookup returns CDR1 SEHNR and CDR2 FQNEAQ (reference sequence). The length of the CDR3 is 13 residues. The chain's CDR3 is CASSLHSQETQYF. In DNA, the CDR3 is TGTGCCAGCAGCTTACATTCTCAAGAGACCCAGTACTTC.

This sequence joins TRBV6-2 or TRBV6-3 and TRBJ1-1; tentatively, D is TRBD1 (5 bases). Trimming left V 6 bases short and J 0 bases short, with 17 bases between. This CDR3 is built from 16 residues. Germline CDR1 reads MNHEY; CDR2 reads SVGEGT. In DNA form, the CDR3 reads TGTGCCAGCAGACCCGGGGCTAAACCTGTGAACACTGAAGCTTTCTTT. This gives the protein CASRPGAKPVNTEAFF.

For this clonotype: Being one base from a much bigger clone, this may be a read error. The V gene is TRBV10-3, the J gene TRBJ1-2; D possibly corresponds to TRBD1 (6 bases). CDR3 size: 13 residues. CDR1 is ENHRY, CDR2 SYGVKD, per germline. V was shortened by 5 bases and J by 4 bases, with 11 bases between the two germline ends. CDR3 bases: TGTGCCATCAGTCAAGAACAGGGCTATGGCTACACCTTC. Its protein product is CAISQEQGYGYTF.

The chain carries TRBV5-1 and TRBJ1-3; TRBD1 matches 8 bases. The CDR3 consists of 16 residues. The J segment lost 4 bases and the V segment lost 3 bases, leaving 9 bases of the junction unmatched. The germline V gene has CDR1 SGHRS and CDR2 YFSETQ. The CDR3 reads CASSSAGQGAGNTIYF. The CDR3 bases are TGCGCCAGCAGCTCAGCAGGGCAGGGGGCAGGAAACACCATATATTTT.

V gene TRBV6-5 combines with J gene TRBJ2-3, with D perhaps matching TRBD2 (7 bases). Trimming left V 0 bases short and J 5 bases short, with 21 bases between. The CDR3 spans 18 residues. Germline CDR1 is MNHEY and CDR2 is SVGAGI. The CDR3 reads CASSYSAGALGIKDTQYF. CDR3 sequence (DNA): TGTGCCAGCAGTTACTCGGCGGGGGCCCTGGGGATTAAAGATACGCAGTATTTT.

This chain uses TRBV6-5 with TRBJ1-2; D is unclear. V lost 4 bases and J 1 base, leaving 10 bases between the germline ends. From germline, CDR1 is MNHEY and CDR2 SVGAGI. CDR3 length equals 14 residues. As DNA, the CDR3 is TGTGCCAGCAGTTCCCCGGGGATTAACTATGGCTACACCTTC. Amino acid sequence: CASSSPGINYGYTF.

This clonotype has more than one count but fewer than ten. The rearrangement uses TRBV3-1 and TRBJ1-1; D not certain. Germline CDR1 is LGHDT and CDR2 is YNNKEL (reference sequence). V was cut by 2 bases and J by 0 bases, with 4 bases left in between. The CDR3 consists of 13 residues. CDR3 loop: CASSQQMNTEAFF. DNA for the CDR3: TGTGCCAGCAGCCAACAGATGAACACTGAAGCTTTCTTT.

This clonotype was observed a few times. This chain uses TRBV7-9 with TRBJ1-1; unclear D gene. The V gene lost 0 bases and the J gene lost 6 bases, with 14 bases spanning the gap. This CDR3 has 15 amino acids. Germline V CDR1 and CDR2: SEHNR, FQNEAQ (reference sequence). The chain's CDR3 is CASSLANDGQAEAFF. The DNA of the CDR3 is TGTGCCAGCAGCTTAGCGAACGATGGGCAGGCTGAAGCTTTCTTT.

This clonotype was counted a few times. The rearrangement joins TRBV5-1 to TRBJ2-3, with 7 bases that match TRBD2. This CDR3 contains 16 residues. The germline CDR1 and CDR2 sequences are SGHRS and YFSETQ. With 2 bases clipped from V and 4 bases from J, the junction kept 10 bases outside the gene matches. The CDR3, as DNA: TGCGCCAGCAGCTTAGGCGTTGGCGGGAGTGCAGATACGCAGTATTTT. This encodes CASSLGVGGSADTQYF.

The rearrangement links TRBV20-1 to TRBJ2-7; TRBD1 is a possible D gene (6 bases). V was shortened by 6 bases and J by 1 base, with 16 bases between the two germline ends. The CDR3 has 14 amino acids. Germline V gene data show CDR1 as DFQATT and CDR2 as SNEGSKA (reference sequence). The DNA for the CDR3 is TGCAGTGCCAACCTATGGGGGCAATCCTACGAGCAGTACTTC. This sequence encodes CSANLWGQSYEQYF.

The chain joins TRBV12-3 or TRBV12-4 to TRBJ1-6, with 7 bases identical to TRBD1. The length of the CDR3 is 14 residues. The V and J ends lost 7 bases and 5 bases, in that order; junction bases with no gene match: 5. The CDR3 sequence is CASTQGQNNSPLHF. In DNA form, the CDR3 reads TGTGCCAGCACCCAGGGACAGAATAATTCACCCCTCCACTTT.

V usage is TRBV5-1 and J usage is TRBJ2-5; no reliable D call. Germline V gene lookup returns CDR1 SGHRS and CDR2 YFSETQ. The CDR3 has 13 residues. V lost 0 bases and J lost 7, with 10 bases in between. The DNA for the CDR3 is TGCGCCAGCAGCTTGGAATTGAAAGGGACCCAGTACTTC. Protein sequence: CASSLELKGTQYF.

The rearrangement uses TRBV10-3 and TRBJ2-2; D is unclear. Germline values: CDR1 ENHRY, CDR2 SYGVKD. V lost 0 bases and J lost 5, with 4 bases in between. The CDR3 loop spans 13 amino acids. The CDR3 region is CAISESGTGELFF. The CDR3 DNA reads TGTGCCATCAGTGAGTCGGGGACCGGGGAGCTGTTTTTT.